Included here is one T cell receptor beta chain sequence, with context. Its target is not known. The germline V gene encodes CDR1 MNHNY and CDR2 SVGAGI (reference sequence). This CDR3 is 12 amino acids long. V lost 5 bases, J lost 4 bases, and 6 bases lay in between. Partitioning of CD4+ cells yielded a CD45RA+ naive subset and a CD45RA-negative memory subset. The entry originates in a study of shared clonotypes between healthy human individuals. General study points: Relative to clonotypes present in all four donors, those not shared had lower generation probabilities. Blood alone was sampled, and tissue repertoires likely differ. In general, naive subsets displayed greater estimated richness than memory subsets did.

The assay was immunoSEQ multiplex PCR, and TCRdb's table has in-frame clones only and misses some. The repertoire holds 2,500,000 or so clones, with 85% to 95% as singletons. The receptor was derived from a man between 18 and 35 years old in good health. Some clones in this sample may be carry-over from other donors' samples. Sample: naive CD4+ T cells from PBMCs. This sample's subset: CD45RA+ positively selected. The chain couples TRBV6-6 to TRBJ1-5, with D uncertain. The CDR3 sequence: CASSGGNQPQHF. CDR3 bases: TGTGCCAGCAGTGGAGGGAATCAGCCCCAGCATTTT.